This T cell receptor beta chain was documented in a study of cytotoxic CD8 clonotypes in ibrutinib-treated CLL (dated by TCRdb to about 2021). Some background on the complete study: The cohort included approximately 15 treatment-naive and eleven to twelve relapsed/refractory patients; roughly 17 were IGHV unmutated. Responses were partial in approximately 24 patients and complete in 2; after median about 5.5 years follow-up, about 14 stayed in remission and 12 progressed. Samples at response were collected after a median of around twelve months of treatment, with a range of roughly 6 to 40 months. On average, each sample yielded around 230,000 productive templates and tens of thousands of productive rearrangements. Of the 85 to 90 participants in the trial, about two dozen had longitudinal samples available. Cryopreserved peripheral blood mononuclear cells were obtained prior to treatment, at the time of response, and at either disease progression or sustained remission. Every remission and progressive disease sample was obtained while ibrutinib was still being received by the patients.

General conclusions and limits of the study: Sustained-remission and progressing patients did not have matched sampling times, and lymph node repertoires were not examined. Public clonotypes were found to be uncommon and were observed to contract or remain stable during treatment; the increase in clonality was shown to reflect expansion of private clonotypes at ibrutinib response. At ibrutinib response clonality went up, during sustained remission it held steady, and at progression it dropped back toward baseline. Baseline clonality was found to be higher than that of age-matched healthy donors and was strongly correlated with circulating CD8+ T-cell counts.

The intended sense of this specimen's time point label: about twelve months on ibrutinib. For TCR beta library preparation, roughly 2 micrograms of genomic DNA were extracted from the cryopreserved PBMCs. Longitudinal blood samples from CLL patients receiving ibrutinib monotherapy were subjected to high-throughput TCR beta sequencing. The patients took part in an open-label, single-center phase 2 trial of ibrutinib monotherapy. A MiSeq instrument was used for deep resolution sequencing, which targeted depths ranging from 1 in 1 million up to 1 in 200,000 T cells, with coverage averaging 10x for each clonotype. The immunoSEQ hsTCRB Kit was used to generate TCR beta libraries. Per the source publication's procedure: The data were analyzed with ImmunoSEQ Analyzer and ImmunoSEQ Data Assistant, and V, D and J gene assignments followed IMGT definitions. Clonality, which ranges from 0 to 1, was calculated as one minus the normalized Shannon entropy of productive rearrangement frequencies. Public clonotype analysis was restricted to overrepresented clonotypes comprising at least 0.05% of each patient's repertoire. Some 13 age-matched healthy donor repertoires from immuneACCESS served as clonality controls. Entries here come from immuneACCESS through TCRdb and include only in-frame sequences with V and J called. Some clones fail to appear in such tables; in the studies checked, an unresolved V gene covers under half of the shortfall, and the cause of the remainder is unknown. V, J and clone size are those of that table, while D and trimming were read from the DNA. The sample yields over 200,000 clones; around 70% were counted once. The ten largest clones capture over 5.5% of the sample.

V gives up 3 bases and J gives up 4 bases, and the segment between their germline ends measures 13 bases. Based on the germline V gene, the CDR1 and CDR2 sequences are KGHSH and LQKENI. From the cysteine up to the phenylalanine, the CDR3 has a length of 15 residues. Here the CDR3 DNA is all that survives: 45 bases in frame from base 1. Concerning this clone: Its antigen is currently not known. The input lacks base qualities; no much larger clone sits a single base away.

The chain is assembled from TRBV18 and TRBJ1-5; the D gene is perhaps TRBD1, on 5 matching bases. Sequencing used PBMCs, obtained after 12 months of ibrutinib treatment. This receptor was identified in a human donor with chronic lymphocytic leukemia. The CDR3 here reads CASSPQDMANQPQHF. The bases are TGTGCCAGCTCACCCCAGGACATGGCAAATCAGCCCCAGCATTTT.